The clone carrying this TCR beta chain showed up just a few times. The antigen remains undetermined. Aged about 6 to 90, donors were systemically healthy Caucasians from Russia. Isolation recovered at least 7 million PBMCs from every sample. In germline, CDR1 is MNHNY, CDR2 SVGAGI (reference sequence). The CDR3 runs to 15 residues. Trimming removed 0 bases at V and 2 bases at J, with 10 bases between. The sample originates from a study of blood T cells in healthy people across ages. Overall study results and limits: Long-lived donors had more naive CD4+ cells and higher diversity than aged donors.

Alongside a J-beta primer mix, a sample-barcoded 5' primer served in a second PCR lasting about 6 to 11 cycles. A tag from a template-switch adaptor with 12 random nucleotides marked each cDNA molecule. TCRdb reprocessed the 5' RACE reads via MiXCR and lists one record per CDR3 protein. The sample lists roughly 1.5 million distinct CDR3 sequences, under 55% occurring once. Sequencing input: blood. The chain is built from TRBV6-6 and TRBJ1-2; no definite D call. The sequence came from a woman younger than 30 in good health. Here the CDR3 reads CASSYSGEGNYGYTF. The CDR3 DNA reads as TGTGCCAGCAGTTACTCGGGAGAGGGAAACTATGGCTACACCTTC.